These T cell receptor beta chains were read from a single sample in a study of T cells in localized non-small cell lung cancer. Sequencing was performed with immunoSEQ multiplex PCR; in TCRdb, only in-frame clones are kept and a portion is missing. Of about 47,000 clones in the sample, 85% to 90% were seen once. The sequencing here drew on PBMCs, taken before any cancer treatment. These receptors were collected from a man aged 40-75 years with stage II lung adenocarcinoma. The CDR3 runs from the conserved cysteine through the conserved F or W. Fields, in order: V gene, J gene, clone size, D gene, CDR3 DNA, CDR3 protein. The D gene is left open where the match is weak. The listing skips clone size in some rows; elsewhere it reads once, few, many or a size class.

>TRBV18|TRBJ1-2|once|.
TGTGCCAGCTCACCCAGACAGGACCCAGCTAACTATGGCTACACCTTC
CASSPRQDPANYGYTF
>TRBV5-6|TRBJ1-5|.|TRBD1
TGTGCCAGCAGCCGCCGGGACAGGGGTGAGCCCCAGCATTTT
CASSRRDRGEPQHF
>TRBV6-6|TRBJ1-1|.|.
TGTGCCAGCAGTTTGGACACTGAAGCTTTCTTT
CASSLDTEAFF
>TRBV6-1|TRBJ2-7|.|.
TGTGCCAGCAGTGAAACCTTTTCGGGGGAGCAGTACTTC
CASSETFSGEQYF
>TRBV2|TRBJ2-2|.|TRBD2
TGTGCCAGCGGGGGACTAGCCCGGACTGTCGGGGAGCTGTTTTTT
CASGGLARTVGELFF
>TRBV5-8|TRBJ1-5|.|.
TGTGCCAGCAGCTTCGGTGAAGGTCATCAGCCCCAGCATTTT
CASSFGEGHQPQHF
>TRBV12-5|TRBJ2-5|.|TRBD2
TGTGCTAGTGGTCCGACTAGCGGTGAGATCCAAGAGACCCAGTACTTC
CASGPTSGEIQETQYF
>TRBV4-2|TRBJ2-5|.|TRBD2
TGTGCCAGCAGCCAAGGTCCCGCGGGGGTCCAAGAGACCCAGTACTTC
CASSQGPAGVQETQYF
>TRBV5-1|TRBJ1-5|.|.
TGCGCCAGCAGTTTACGGGGGGATCAGCCCCAGCATTTT
CASSLRGDQPQHF
>TRBV7-8|TRBJ2-3|.|TRBD2
TGTGCCAGCAGCCCAGGGACTAGCGGGGTTAGCACAGATACGCAGTATTTT
CASSPGTSGVSTDTQYF
>TRBV27|TRBJ2-3|.|.
TGTGCCAGCAGTTTTACAGGATTCACAGATACGCAGTATTTT
CASSFTGFTDTQYF
>TRBV5-5|TRBJ1-4|once|.
TGTGCCAGCAGCTTGGACAGGGTACTCAATGAAAAACTGTTTTTT
CASSLDRVLNEKLFF
>TRBV6-5|TRBJ1-2|.|.
TGTGCCAGCAGTTACTCGAGAGGAAACTATGGCTACACCTTC
CASSYSRGNYGYTF
>TRBV5-1|TRBJ1-1|.|.
TGCGCCAGCAGCCCCGGGGATTTGAACACTGAAGCTTTCTTT
CASSPGDLNTEAFF
>TRBV2|TRBJ2-3|.|TRBD2
TGTGCCAGCGCGGTCGGGATCTTTAGCGGGGGGGAGAGCACAGATACGCAGTATTTT
CASAVGIFSGGESTDTQYF
>TRBV30|TRBJ2-1|.|TRBD2
TGTGCCTGGAGTGTAGTAGCGGGGGCCTACAATGAGCAGTTCTTC
CAWSVVAGAYNEQFF